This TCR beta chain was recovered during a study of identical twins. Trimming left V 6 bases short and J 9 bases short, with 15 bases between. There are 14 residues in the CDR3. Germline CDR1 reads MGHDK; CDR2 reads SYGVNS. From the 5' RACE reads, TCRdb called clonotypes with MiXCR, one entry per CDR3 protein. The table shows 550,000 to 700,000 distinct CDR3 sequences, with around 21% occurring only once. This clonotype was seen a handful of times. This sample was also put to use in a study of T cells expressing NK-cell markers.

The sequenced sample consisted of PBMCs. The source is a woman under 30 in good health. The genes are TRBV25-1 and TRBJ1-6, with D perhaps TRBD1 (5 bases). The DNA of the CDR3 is TGTGCCAGCAGAAGCAGGGCCGGTACTTCACCCCTCCACTTT. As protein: CASRSRAGTSPLHF.